This paragraph covers one T cell receptor beta chain sequence. Its target is unknown. V lost 6 bases, J lost 8 bases, and 20 bases lay in between. The germline gives CDR1 MDHEN, CDR2 SYDVKM. This CDR3 region has 15 residues. The data are from a study of shared clonotypes between healthy human individuals. Study background: The study drew on a couple of women and a few men aged 18 to 49 as donors. Whole-study findings and limits: Larger richness was generally estimated for naive than memory subsets. With a handful of donors compared, roughly 5% of naive CD4 clonotypes were shared.

The healthy adult donors were HIV-negative and reported no recent acute infections or vaccinations. Assay used: immunoSEQ multiplex PCR; TCRdb lists only in-frame clones, some missing. Counted here are roughly 2.2 million clones, just under 95% occurring once; the ten biggest clones make up more than 0.35%. The gene calls are TRBV28 and TRBJ2-1; D is uncertain. Specimen: naive CD4+ T cells from PBMCs. Specified subset: CD45RA+ positively selected. This receptor was taken from a man in his late teens or twenties in good health. Some clones in this sample may be carry-over from other donors' samples. The CDR3 nucleotides read TGTGCCAGCAGCTTCGCCGGGCCCCCTTCGGATGAGCAGTTCTTC. Protein sequence: CASSFAGPPSDEQFF.